This T cell receptor beta chain was sequenced in a study of T cells in localized non-small cell lung cancer. Clones were sequenced by immunoSEQ multiplex PCR, and TCRdb holds only the in-frame ones, with some missing. The profile shows around 36,000 clones, roughly 77% of them singletons. This CDR3 has 13 residues. The germline V gene has CDR1 MNHNS and CDR2 SASEGT. Trimming stripped 4 bases from V and 3 bases from J, with 10 bases between. The sample was PBMCs, taken before any cancer treatment. The TCR sequence derives from a woman aged 35-70 years with stage II squamous cell lung carcinoma. The chain has TRBV6-1 and TRBJ2-7; weak D call: TRBD2 (5 bases). CDR3 coding DNA: TGTGCCAGCAGTGCCCAGCGGAGCTACGAGCAGTACTTC. This codes for CASSAQRSYEQYF.